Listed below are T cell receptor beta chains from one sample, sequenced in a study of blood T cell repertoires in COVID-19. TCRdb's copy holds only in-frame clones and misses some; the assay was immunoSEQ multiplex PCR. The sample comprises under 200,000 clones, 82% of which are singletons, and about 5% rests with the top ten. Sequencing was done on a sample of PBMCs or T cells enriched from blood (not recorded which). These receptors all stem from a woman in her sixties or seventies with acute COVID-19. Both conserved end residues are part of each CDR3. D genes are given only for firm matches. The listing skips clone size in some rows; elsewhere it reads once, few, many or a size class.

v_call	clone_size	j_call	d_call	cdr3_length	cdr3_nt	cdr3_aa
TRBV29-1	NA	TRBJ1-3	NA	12	TGCAGCGCTACCGGGACAGGAAACACCATATATTTT	CSATGTGNTIYF
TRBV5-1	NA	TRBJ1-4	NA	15	TGCGCCAGCACCCCCGAAGAGGGTCCGGGTGAAAAACTGTTTTTT	CASTPEEGPGEKLFF
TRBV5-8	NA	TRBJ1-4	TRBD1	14	TGTGCCAGCAGCTTAAACAGGGGAGGTGAAAAACTGTTTTTT	CASSLNRGGEKLFF
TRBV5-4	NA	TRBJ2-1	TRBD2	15	TGTGCCAGCAGCTTACCCAGCGGGAGGAACAATGAGCAGTTCTTC	CASSLPSGRNNEQFF
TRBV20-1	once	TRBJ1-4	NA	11	TGCAGTGCCAAAACAAATGAAAAACTGTTTTTT	CSAKTNEKLFF
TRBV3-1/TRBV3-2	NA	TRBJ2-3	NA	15	TGTGCCAGCAGCCAAGGGGCGGGGTTGACGGTAACGCAGTATTTT	CASSQGAGLTVTQYF
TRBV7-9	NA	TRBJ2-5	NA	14	TGTGCCAGCAGCCCCGGGAGGAGGGGGGAGACCCAGTACTTC	CASSPGRRGETQYF
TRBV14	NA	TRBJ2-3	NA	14	TGTGCCAGCAGCCTAGCGATTGGCGCAGATACGCAGTATTTT	CASSLAIGADTQYF
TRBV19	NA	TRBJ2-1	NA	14	TGTGCCAGTAGTATACAGGTAGACAACAATGAGCAGTTCTTC	CASSIQVDNNEQFF
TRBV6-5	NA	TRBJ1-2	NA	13	TGTGCCAGCAGCTCACAGGGCGGCCTTGGCTACACCTTC	CASSSQGGLGYTF
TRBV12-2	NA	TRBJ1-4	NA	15	TGTGCAAGTCGCTCCCGGGGGGGTTGTAATGAAAAACTGTTTTTT	CASRSRGGCNEKLFF
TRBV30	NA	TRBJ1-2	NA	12	TGTGCCTGGAGCAGGGTAGATTATGGCTACACCTTC	CAWSRVDYGYTF
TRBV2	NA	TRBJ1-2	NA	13	TGTGCCAGTAGCCCCGACAGAAACTATGGCTACACCTTC	CASSPDRNYGYTF
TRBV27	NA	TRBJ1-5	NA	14	TGTGCCAGTTCAGGGGCCAACAGACTCCAGCCCCAGCATTTT	CASSGANRLQPQHF
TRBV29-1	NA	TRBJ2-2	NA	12	TGCGCAAATCGGGCGAACACCGGGGAGCTGTTTTTT	CANRANTGELFF
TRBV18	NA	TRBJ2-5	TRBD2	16	TGTGCCAGCTCACTGGGGGCTAGCGGGACACAAGAGACCCAGTACTTC	CASSLGASGTQETQYF
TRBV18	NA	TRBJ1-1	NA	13	TGTGCCAGCTCAAAACAGGGAGACACTGAAGCTTTCTTT	CASSKQGDTEAFF
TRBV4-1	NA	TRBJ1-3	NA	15	TGCGCCAGCAGCCCTGGGGACACGAAAGGAAACACCATATATTTT	CASSPGDTKGNTIYF
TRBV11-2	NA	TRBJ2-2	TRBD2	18	TGTGCCAGCAGGGGACTAGCGGGAGGGGGAACCGGAACCGGGGAGCTGTTTTTT	CASRGLAGGGTGTGELFF
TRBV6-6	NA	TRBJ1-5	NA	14	TGTGCCAGCAGCCCCCGGGGGAGCAATCAGCCCCAGCATTTT	CASSPRGSNQPQHF
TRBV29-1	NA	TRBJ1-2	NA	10	TGCAGCGTTGATGAGGGGGAAGGGACCTTC	CSVDEGEGTF
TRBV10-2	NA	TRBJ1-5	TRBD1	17	TGCGCCAGCAGTGAGTCAATAAGACAGGGACGCAATCAGCCCCAGCATTTT	CASSESIRQGRNQPQHF
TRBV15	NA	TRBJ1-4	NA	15	TGTGCCACCAGCAGAGACAGGGCCCCTAATGAAAAACTGTTTTTT	CATSRDRAPNEKLFF
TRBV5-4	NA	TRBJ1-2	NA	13	TGTGCCAGCAGCTTGGCCGGTGACTATGGCTACACCTTC	CASSLAGDYGYTF
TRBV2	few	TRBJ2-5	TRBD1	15	TGTGCCAGCAGTGATGTGTCGTTCAGGGGGCAGACCCAGTACTTC	CASSDVSFRGQTQYF
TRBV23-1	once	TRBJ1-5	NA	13	TGCGCCGCGGGGGGGTTCCTCAATCAGCCCCAGCATTTT	CAAGGFLNQPQHF
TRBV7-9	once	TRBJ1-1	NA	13	TGTGCCAGCAGCCTAGTACAGAGCACTGAAGCTTTCTTT	CASSLVQSTEAFF
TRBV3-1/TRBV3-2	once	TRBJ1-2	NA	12	TGTGCCAGCAGCCAAGGTCCCCGAACGGGGACCTTC	CASSQGPRTGTF
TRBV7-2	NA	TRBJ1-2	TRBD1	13	TGTGCCAGCCGGGACAGAATGAACTATGGCTACACCTTC	CASRDRMNYGYTF
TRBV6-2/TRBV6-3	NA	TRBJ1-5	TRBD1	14	TGTGCCAGCAGTATTACAGGGGGCAATCAGCCCCAGCATTTT	CASSITGGNQPQHF
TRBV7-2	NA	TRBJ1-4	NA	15	TGTGCCAGTAGTTATGGACTGCACCATAATGAAAAACTGTTTTTT	CASSYGLHHNEKLFF
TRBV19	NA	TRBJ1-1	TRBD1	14	TGTGCCAGTAGCACTGGACAGGGGACCACTGAAGCTTTCTTT	CASSTGQGTTEAFF
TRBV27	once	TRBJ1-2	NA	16	TGTGCCAGCAGTTTAAAACCCCCTGCGACAGCCTATGGCTACACCTTC	CASSLKPPATAYGYTF
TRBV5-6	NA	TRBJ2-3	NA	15	TGTGCCAGCAGCTTCTCGCGGAGTAGCACAGATACGCAGTATTTT	CASSFSRSSTDTQYF
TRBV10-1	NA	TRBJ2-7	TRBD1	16	TGCGCCAGCAGGACCTGCCCCGGGACAGAGACCTACGAGCAGTACTTC	CASRTCPGTETYEQYF
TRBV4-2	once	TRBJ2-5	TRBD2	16	TGTGCCAGCAGCCGTTCTTGGACTAGCGGGAAAGAGACCCAGTACTTC	CASSRSWTSGKETQYF
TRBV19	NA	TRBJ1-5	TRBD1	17	TGTGCCAGTAGTATGTTTAGCCCGACAGGGGGGAGTCAGCCCCAGCATTTT	CASSMFSPTGGSQPQHF
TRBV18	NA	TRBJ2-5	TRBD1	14	TGTGCCAGCTCACAGGGACAGCTGGAAGAGACCCAGTACTTC	CASSQGQLEETQYF
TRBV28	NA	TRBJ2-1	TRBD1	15	TGTGCCAGCAGTGACGGGACAGGGAATTACAATGAGCAGTTCTTC	CASSDGTGNYNEQFF
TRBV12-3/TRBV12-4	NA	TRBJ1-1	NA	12	TGTGCCAGCGCCGTCGACACTTCTGAAGCTTTCTTT	CASAVDTSEAFF
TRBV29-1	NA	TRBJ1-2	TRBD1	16	TGCAGCGTTGAGGTGGACGGAGGGGGCAGTCGCTATGGCTACACCTTC	CSVEVDGGGSRYGYTF
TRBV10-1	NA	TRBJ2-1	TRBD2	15	TGCGCCAGCAGTGATCTAGCGGGAGCCTACAATGAGCAGTTCTTC	CASSDLAGAYNEQFF
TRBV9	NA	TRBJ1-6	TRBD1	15	TGTGCCAGCAGCCCCGGACAGGGACCCGATTCACCCCTCCACTTT	CASSPGQGPDSPLHF
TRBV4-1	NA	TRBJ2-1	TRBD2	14	TGCGCCAGCACCCCGGGAGGGTCCTACAATGAGCAGTTCTTC	CASTPGGSYNEQFF
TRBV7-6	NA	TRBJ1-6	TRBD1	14	TGTGCCAGCAGCTTAGACAGGGGTGGTTCACCCCTCCACTTT	CASSLDRGGSPLHF
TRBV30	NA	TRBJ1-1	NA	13	TGTGCCTGGAGTCGAGGGTCGAGGACTGAAGCTTTCTTT	CAWSRGSRTEAFF
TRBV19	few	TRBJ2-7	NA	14	TGTGCCAGTATGGGGAGCGGACCTTCCTACGAGCAGTACTTC	CASMGSGPSYEQYF
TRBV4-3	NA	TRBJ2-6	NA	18	TGCGCCAGCAGCCAAGATAGTCGGTTAAGCTCTGGGGCCAACGTCCTGACTTTC	CASSQDSRLSSGANVLTF
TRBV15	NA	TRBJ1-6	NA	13	TGTGCCACCAAGTCGGGGGAAAATTCACCCCTCCACTTT	CATKSGENSPLHF
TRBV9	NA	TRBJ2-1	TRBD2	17	TGTGCCAGCAGCGTAGGGACTAGCGGCATTTGGGTGGATGAGCAGTTCTTC	CASSVGTSGIWVDEQFF
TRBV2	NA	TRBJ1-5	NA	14	TGTGCCAGCAGGGCAGACATGCCGGATCAGCCCCAGCATTTT	CASRADMPDQPQHF
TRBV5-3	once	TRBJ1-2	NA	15	TGTGCCAGAAGCTTGGCACCGGGACTTAACTATGGCTACACCTTC	CARSLAPGLNYGYTF
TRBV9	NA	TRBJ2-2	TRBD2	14	TGTGCCAGCAGTCAGCGGGGGGCTACCGGGGAGCTGTTTTTT	CASSQRGATGELFF